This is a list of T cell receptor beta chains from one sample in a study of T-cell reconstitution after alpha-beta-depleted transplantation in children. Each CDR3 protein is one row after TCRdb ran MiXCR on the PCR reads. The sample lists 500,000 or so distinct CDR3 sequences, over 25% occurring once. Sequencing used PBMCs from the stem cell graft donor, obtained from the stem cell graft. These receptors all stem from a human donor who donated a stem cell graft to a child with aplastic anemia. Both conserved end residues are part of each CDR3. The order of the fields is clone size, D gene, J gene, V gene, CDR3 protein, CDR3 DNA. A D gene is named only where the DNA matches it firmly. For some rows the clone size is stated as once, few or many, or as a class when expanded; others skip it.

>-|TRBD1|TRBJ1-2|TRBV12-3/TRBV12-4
CASRRTGSNYGYTF
TGTGCCAGCAGGCGGACAGGGAGCAACTATGGCTACACCTTC
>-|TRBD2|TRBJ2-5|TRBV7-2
CASSTGLAGGETQYF
TGTGCCAGCAGCACGGGACTAGCGGGAGGGGAGACCCAGTACTTC
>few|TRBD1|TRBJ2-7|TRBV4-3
CASSQGTGYEQYF
TGCGCCAGCAGCCAAGGGACAGGGTACGAGCAGTACTTC
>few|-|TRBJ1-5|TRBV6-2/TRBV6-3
CASSYEALVREPQHF
TGTGCCAGCAGTTACGAAGCCCTGGTAAGGGAGCCCCAGCATTTT
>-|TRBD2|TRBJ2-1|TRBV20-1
CSAHGGFNGNEQFF
TGCAGTGCCCACGGGGGGTTTAACGGCAATGAGCAGTTCTTC
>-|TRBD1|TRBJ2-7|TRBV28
CASSFPGTGAGEQYF
TGTGCCAGCAGTTTTCCCGGGACAGGGGCTGGAGAGCAGTACTTC
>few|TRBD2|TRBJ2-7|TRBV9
CASSLGLAGDHEQYF
TGTGCCAGCAGCTTGGGACTAGCGGGAGACCACGAGCAGTACTTC
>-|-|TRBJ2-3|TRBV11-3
CASSPHSGAADTQYF
TGTGCCAGCAGCCCCCATTCAGGCGCTGCAGATACGCAGTATTTT
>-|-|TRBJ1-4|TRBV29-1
CSVEQGLGEKLFF
TGCAGCGTTGAACAAGGGCTTGGGGAAAAACTGTTTTTT
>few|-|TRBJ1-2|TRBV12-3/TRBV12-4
CASSSQVYGYTF
TGTGCCAGCAGTTCCCAGGTCTATGGCTACACCTTC
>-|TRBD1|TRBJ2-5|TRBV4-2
CASSPRGWTGNWGTQYF
TGTGCCAGCAGCCCGAGAGGATGGACAGGGAATTGGGGGACCCAGTACTTC
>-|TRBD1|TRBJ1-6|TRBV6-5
CANSYSGGQLYNSPLHF
TGTGCCAACAGTTACTCGGGGGGACAGCTCTATAATTCACCCCTCCACTTT
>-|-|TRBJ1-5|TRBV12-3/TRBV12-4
CASSLGKFSNQPQHF
TGTGCCAGCAGTTTGGGGAAATTTAGCAATCAGCCCCAGCATTTT
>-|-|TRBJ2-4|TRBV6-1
CASRISTSGGIQYF
TGTGCCAGCAGAATAAGCACCTCCGGGGGCATTCAGTACTTC
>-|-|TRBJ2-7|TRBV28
CASSLSGTGNRHEQYF
TGTGCCAGCAGTTTATCCGGAACAGGGAATCGGCACGAGCAGTACTTC
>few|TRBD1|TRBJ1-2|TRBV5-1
CASSRTGLGYGYTF
TGCGCCAGCAGCCGGACAGGGTTGGGCTATGGCTACACCTTC
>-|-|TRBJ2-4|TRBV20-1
CSARGLESIQYF
TGCAGTGCTAGAGGTCTAGAAAGTATTCAGTACTTC
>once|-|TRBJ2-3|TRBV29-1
CSVARAASTDTQYF
TGCAGCGTTGCGCGGGCAGCTAGCACAGATACGCAGTATTTT
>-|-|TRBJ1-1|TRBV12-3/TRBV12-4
CASSLVQGMEAFF
TGTGCCAGCAGTTTAGTTCAGGGAATGGAAGCTTTCTTT
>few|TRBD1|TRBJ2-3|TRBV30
CAWRAGGPTDTQYF
TGTGCCTGGAGGGCAGGGGGCCCCACAGATACGCAGTATTTT
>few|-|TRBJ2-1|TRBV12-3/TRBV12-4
CASSLAYGEEQFF
TGTGCCAGCAGTTTAGCTTATGGTGAGGAGCAGTTCTTC
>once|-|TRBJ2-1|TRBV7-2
CASSKAEREQFF
TGTGCCAGCAGCAAGGCGGAGCGTGAGCAGTTCTTC
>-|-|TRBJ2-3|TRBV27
CASSLRQLTFPYGTDTQYF
TGTGCCAGCAGTTTGCGACAGCTTACCTTCCCCTACGGCACAGATACGCAGTATTTT
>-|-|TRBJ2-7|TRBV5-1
CASSREDGAYEQYF
TGCGCCAGCAGCAGGGAGGACGGTGCCTACGAGCAGTACTTC
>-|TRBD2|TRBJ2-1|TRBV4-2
CASSETFGRPGNEQFF
TGTGCCAGCAGCGAAACCTTCGGGAGGCCCGGCAATGAGCAGTTCTTC
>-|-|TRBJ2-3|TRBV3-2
CASSRRLDRRTDTQYF
TGTGCCAGCAGCCGACGACTGGACAGACGCACAGATACGCAGTATTTT
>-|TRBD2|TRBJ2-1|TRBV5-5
CASSYGRLAGMKNEQFF
TGTGCCAGCAGCTACGGACGACTAGCGGGCATGAAGAATGAGCAGTTCTTC
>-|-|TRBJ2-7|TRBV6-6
CASSRLEYGQYF
TGTGCCAGCAGCCGACTCGAGTACGGTCAGTACTTC
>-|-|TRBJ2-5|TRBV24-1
CATSGDSQETQYF
TGTGCCACCAGTGGCGACAGCCAAGAGACCCAGTACTTC
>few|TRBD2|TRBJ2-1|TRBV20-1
CSAYVTSGNNEQFF
TGCAGTGCTTACGTCACTAGCGGGAATAATGAGCAGTTCTTC
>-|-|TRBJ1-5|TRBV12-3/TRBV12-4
CASSLRGKGPQHF
TGTGCCAGCAGTTTAAGGGGAAAAGGGCCCCAGCATTTT
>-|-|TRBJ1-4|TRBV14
CASSQRRTNEKLFF
TGTGCCAGCAGCCAGAGAAGAACGAATGAAAAACTGTTTTTT
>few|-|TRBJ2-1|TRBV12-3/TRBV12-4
CASSLRAGYNEQFF
TGTGCCAGCAGTTTAAGGGCGGGCTACAATGAGCAGTTCTTC
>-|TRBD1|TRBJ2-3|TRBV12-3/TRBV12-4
CASSLRAGTATDTQYF
TGTGCCAGCAGTTTAAGGGCCGGGACAGCCACAGATACGCAGTATTTT
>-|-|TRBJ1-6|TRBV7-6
CASSLVSRGDSPLHF
TGTGCCAGCAGCTTAGTCAGCAGGGGAGATTCACCCCTCCACTTT
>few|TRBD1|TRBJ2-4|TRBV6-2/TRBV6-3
CASSSGQELAKNIQYF
TGTGCCAGCAGTTCCGGACAGGAGTTAGCCAAAAACATTCAGTACTTC
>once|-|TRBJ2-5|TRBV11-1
CASSREREQETQYF
TGTGCCAGCAGCCGGGAGAGGGAACAAGAGACCCAGTACTTC
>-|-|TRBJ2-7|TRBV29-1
CSVATGLYEQYF
TGCAGCGTTGCGACAGGCTTGTACGAGCAGTACTTC
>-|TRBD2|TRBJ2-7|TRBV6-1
CASSQLFSGIYEQYF
TGTGCCAGCAGCCAGCTCTTCAGCGGGATCTACGAGCAGTACTTC
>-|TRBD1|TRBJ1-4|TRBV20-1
CSARPGTGKEKLFF
TGCAGTGCTAGACCTGGGACAGGGAAGGAAAAACTGTTTTTT
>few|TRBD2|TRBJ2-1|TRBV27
CASSFETSGRSRGMFF
TGTGCCAGCAGTTTCGAGACTAGCGGGAGGTCCCGAGGAATGTTCTTC
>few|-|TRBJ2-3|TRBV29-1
CSVDPTGTRTDTQYF
TGCAGCGTTGACCCCACCGGGACTCGCACAGATACGCAGTATTTT
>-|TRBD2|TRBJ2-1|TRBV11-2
CASSLGVSGRANEQFF
TGTGCCAGCAGCTTAGGTGTTAGCGGGAGGGCCAATGAGCAGTTCTTC
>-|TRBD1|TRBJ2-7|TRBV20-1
CSAEDRDYEQYF
TGCAGTGCTGAGGACAGGGACTACGAGCAGTACTTC
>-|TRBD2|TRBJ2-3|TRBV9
CASSEGLATDTQYF
TGTGCCAGCAGCGAGGGACTAGCCACAGATACGCAGTATTTT
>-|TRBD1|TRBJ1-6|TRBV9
CASSVGDSQNSPLHF
TGTGCCAGCAGCGTAGGGGACAGCCAAAATTCACCCCTCCACTTT
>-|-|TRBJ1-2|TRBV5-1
CASTGGGNNYGYTF
TGCGCCAGCACCGGGGGTGGTAATAACTATGGCTACACCTTC
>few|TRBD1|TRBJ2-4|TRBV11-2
CASSPGQGALRAKNIQYF
TGTGCCAGCAGCCCGGGACAGGGGGCTTTGAGGGCCAAAAACATTCAGTACTTC
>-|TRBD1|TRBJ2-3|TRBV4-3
CASSQDPQGQDTQYF
TGCGCCAGCAGCCAAGATCCACAGGGGCAAGATACGCAGTATTTT
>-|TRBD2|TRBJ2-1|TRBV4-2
CASSTRGENEQFF
TGTGCCAGCAGCACACGGGGGGAGAATGAGCAGTTCTTC
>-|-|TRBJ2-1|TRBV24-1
CATSDLRDSEYNEQFF
TGTGCCACCAGTGATTTGCGAGACTCAGAATACAATGAGCAGTTCTTC
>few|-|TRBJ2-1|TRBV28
CASSLSFDEQFF
TGTGCCAGCAGTTTGTCTTTCGATGAGCAGTTCTTC